The entry below describes one TCR beta chain. This sample stems from a study of OX40 agonist ivuxolimab in advanced cancers. Whole-study context: The drug used for patients, ivuxolimab, was an agonistic anti-OX40 (CD134) antibody.

V lost 6 bases to trimming and J lost 0 bases; unmatched junction nucleotides: 7. This CDR3 contains 16 residues. Per the germline V gene, CDR1 is MDHEN and CDR2 is SYDVKM. Only in-frame clones appear in the TCRdb table, and some are missing; sequencing was by immunoSEQ multiplex PCR. The repertoire holds about 52,000 clones, with approximately 95% as singletons. People who had autoimmune disease history or systemic immunosuppression were excluded. This sequence originates from an adult with an advanced solid tumor such as melanoma, head and neck, liver or kidney cancer. The chain has TRBV28 and TRBJ2-1; 8 nucleotides align to TRBD1. Sequences were derived from CD4+ or CD8+ T cells sorted from blood, sampled in a trial of the OX40 agonist ivuxolimab. The CDR3, as DNA: TGTGCCAGCAGGACAGGGGCTTATTTCTCCTACAATGAGCAGTTCTTC. Amino acids: CASRTGAYFSYNEQFF.